The present TCR beta chain was sequenced within a study of T-cell reconstitution after alpha-beta-depleted transplantation in children. CDR1 KGHSH and CDR2 LQKENI come from the germline V gene. The ends lost 1 base at V and 8 bases at J; junction bases unmatched: 5. CDR3 length: 14 amino acids. For TCRbeta, the library was prepared with unique molecular identifiers. TCRdb processed the PCR reads anew with MiXCR; each CDR3 protein has one entry. Counted here are roughly 490,000 distinct CDR3 sequences, about an eighth occurring once; the ten biggest clones make up around 15%. Study-level findings and limits: After transplant, at about two months, alpha-beta T cells were reportedly derived from several hundred expanded graft clones.

A remark on this clonotype: As yet, its antigen is unknown.

The source material was PBMCs, mostly from graft donor cells, sampled 180 days after TCRalphabeta/CD19-depleted stem cell transplant. The rearrangement links TRBV18 to TRBJ2-1; TRBD2 aligns across 7 bases. The source of this sequence is a female patient younger than 10 who had a stem cell transplant for aplastic anemia, so the T cells may come from the graft donor. In nucleotides, the CDR3 is TGTGCCAGCTCACCACAGCGGGGCGAGGATGAGCAGTTCTTC. Its protein is CASSPQRGEDEQFF.